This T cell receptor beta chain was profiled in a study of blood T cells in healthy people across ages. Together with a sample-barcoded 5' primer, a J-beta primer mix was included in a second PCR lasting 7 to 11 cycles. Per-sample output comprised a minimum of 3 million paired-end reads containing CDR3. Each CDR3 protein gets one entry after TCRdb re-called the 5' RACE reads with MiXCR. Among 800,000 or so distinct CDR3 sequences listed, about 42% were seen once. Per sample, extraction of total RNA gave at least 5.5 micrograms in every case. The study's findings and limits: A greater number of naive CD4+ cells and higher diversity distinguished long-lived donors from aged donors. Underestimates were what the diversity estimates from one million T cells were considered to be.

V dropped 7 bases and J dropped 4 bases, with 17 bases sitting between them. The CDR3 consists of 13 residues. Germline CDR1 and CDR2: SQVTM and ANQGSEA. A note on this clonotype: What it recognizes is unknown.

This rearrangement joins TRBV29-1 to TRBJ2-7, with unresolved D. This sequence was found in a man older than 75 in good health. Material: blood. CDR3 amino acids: CSAAEDRRYEQYF. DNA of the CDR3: TGCAGCGCTGCTGAGGATCGCCGTTACGAGCAGTACTTC.